This TCR beta chain was observed in a study of breast tumors, draining lymph nodes, adjacent tissues. TCRdb independently ran MiXCR on the multiplex PCR reads; one entry per CDR3 protein. The sample carries approximately 200,000 distinct CDR3 sequences, roughly 31% recorded once. Study-wide results and caveats: Tumor and nontumor repertoires were significantly more similar in luminal-like than in basal-like breast cancer. Tumor repertoires ranked between lymph nodes and nontumor tissue in diversity, with V and J gene preferences. The data were judged consistent with most tumor T cells coming from lymph node and expanding in tumor. That most tumor T cells come from lymph nodes remained unproven.

Axillary draining lymph nodes of breast cancer patients supplied the node samples. In regard to this clonotype: The antigen is undetermined. The germline gene is not matched at one end of the junction; a read error may be the cause.

The germline CDR1 and CDR2 sequences are LNHDA and SQIVND (reference sequence). The CDR3 length is 17 residues. V is TRBV19 and J is TRBJ1-1; TRBD1 agrees at 7 bases. The TCR sequence derives from a female donor with breast cancer. Some clones in this sample may be carry-over from other donors' samples. Sequencing was carried out using axillary lymph node tissue. The CDR3 protein is CASSIRQGRKRNTEASF. CDR3 nucleotide sequence: TGTGCCAGTAGTATCCGACAGGGAAGGAAAAGGAACACTGAAGCTTCCTTT.